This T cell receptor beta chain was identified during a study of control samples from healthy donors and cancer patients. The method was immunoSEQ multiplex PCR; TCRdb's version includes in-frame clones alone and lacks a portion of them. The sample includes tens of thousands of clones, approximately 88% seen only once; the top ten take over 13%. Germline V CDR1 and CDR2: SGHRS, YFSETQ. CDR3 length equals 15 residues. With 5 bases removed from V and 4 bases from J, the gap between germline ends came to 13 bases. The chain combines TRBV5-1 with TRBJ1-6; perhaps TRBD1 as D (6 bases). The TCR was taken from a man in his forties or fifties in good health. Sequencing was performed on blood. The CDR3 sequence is CASSREQGYNSPLHF. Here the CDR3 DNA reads TGCGCCAGCAGTCGGGAACAGGGTTATAATTCACCCCTCCACTTT.